This entry concerns a single TCR beta chain. The data were taken from a study of blood T cell repertoires in COVID-19. As originally analysed: Scientists estimated how many nucleated cells there were by amplifying reference gene primers. The repertoire was sequenced with immunoSEQ multiplex PCR; TCRdb's copy has only in-frame clones and lacks some. For V, J and clone size, that table is used; D and trimming come from the DNA. The sample records roughly 260,000 clones, around nine tenths being singletons. Sequenced: peripheral blood. This receptor was taken from a man between 40 and 49 years old who had recovered from COVID-19.

As DNA, the CDR3 is TGTGCCAGCAGCTCGGGACAGGGGGCTCGATATGGCTACACCTTC. Residues: CASSSGQGARYGYTF. The V call is TRBV7-9, the J call TRBJ1-2; 12 positions match TRBD1. The ends lost 4 bases at V and 5 bases at J; junction bases unmatched: 5. Germline V gene lookup returns CDR1 SEHNR and CDR2 FQNEAQ (reference sequence). The CDR3 length is 15 residues.